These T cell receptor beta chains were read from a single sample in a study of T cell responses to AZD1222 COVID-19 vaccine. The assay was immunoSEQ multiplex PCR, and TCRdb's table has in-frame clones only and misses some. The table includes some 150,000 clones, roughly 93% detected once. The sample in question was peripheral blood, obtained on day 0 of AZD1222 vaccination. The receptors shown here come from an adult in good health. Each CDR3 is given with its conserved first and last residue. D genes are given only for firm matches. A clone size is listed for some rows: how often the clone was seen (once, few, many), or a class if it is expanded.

CDR3 protein: CASSEWGNQPQHF
CDR3 DNA: TGTGCCAGCAGTGAGTGGGGGAACCAGCCCCAGCATTTT
V gene: TRBV2
D gene: .
clone size: .
J gene: TRBJ1-5

CDR3 protein: CASSLVSELASTGELFF
CDR3 DNA: TGTGCCAGCAGCTTAGTTTCGGAACTAGCGTCGACCGGGGAGCTGTTTTTT
V gene: TRBV7-2
D gene: TRBD2
clone size: .
J gene: TRBJ2-2

CDR3 protein: CASSPPTTGTGELFF
CDR3 DNA: TGCGCCAGCAGCCCGCCCACCACGGGCACCGGGGAGCTGTTTTTT
V gene: TRBV5-1
D gene: .
clone size: .
J gene: TRBJ2-2

CDR3 protein: CASSRGSNSYNEQFF
CDR3 DNA: TGTGCCAGCTCTCGGGGGTCGAACTCCTACAATGAGCAGTTCTTC
V gene: TRBV18
D gene: .
clone size: .
J gene: TRBJ2-1

CDR3 protein: CASSIGQGYEQYF
CDR3 DNA: TGTGCCAGTAGTATCGGACAGGGCTACGAGCAGTACTTC
V gene: TRBV19
D gene: TRBD1
clone size: .
J gene: TRBJ2-7

CDR3 protein: CASGKPGEAFF
CDR3 DNA: TGTGCCAGCGGTAAGCCTGGTGAAGCTTTCTTT
V gene: TRBV9
D gene: .
clone size: .
J gene: TRBJ1-1

CDR3 protein: CASSLAGVARNEQFF
CDR3 DNA: TGTGCCAGCAGTTTAGCGGGGGTGGCGAGGAATGAGCAGTTCTTC
V gene: TRBV28
D gene: TRBD2
clone size: .
J gene: TRBJ2-1

CDR3 protein: CASSRAGTGNTIYF
CDR3 DNA: TGTGCCAGCAGCCGGGCAGGGACAGGAAACACCATATATTTT
V gene: TRBV3-1/TRBV3-2
D gene: .
clone size: .
J gene: TRBJ1-3

CDR3 protein: CASSPRLPANYGYTF
CDR3 DNA: TGTGCCAGTAGTCCCAGACTGCCAGCTAACTATGGCTACACCTTC
V gene: TRBV19
D gene: .
clone size: .
J gene: TRBJ1-2

CDR3 protein: CASSLNREEKLFF
CDR3 DNA: TGTGCCAGCAGCTTGAACAGGGAAGAAAAACTGTTTTTT
V gene: TRBV5-4
D gene: .
clone size: .
J gene: TRBJ1-4

CDR3 protein: CASSSMTSASYNEQFF
CDR3 DNA: TGTGCCAGCAGCTCGATGACTAGCGCCTCCTACAATGAGCAGTTCTTC
V gene: TRBV11-2
D gene: TRBD2
clone size: .
J gene: TRBJ2-1

CDR3 protein: CASSQDVPSGTLAKNIQYF
CDR3 DNA: TGTGCCAGCAGCCAAGATGTTCCTAGCGGAACCCTAGCCAAAAACATTCAGTACTTC
V gene: TRBV4-2
D gene: TRBD2
clone size: .
J gene: TRBJ2-4

CDR3 protein: CAWRRWNEQFF
CDR3 DNA: TGTGCCTGGAGAAGGTGGAATGAGCAGTTCTTC
V gene: TRBV30
D gene: .
clone size: .
J gene: TRBJ2-1

CDR3 protein: CASSSGTGGMNTEAFF
CDR3 DNA: TGTGCCAGCAGCTCTGGGACAGGGGGCATGAACACTGAAGCTTTCTTT
V gene: TRBV7-9
D gene: TRBD1
clone size: .
J gene: TRBJ1-1

CDR3 protein: CATSDRDARSTDTQYF
CDR3 DNA: TGTGCCACCAGTGATAGGGACGCAAGAAGCACAGATACGCAGTATTTT
V gene: TRBV24-1
D gene: .
clone size: .
J gene: TRBJ2-3

CDR3 protein: CASSPQGIEKLFF
CDR3 DNA: TGTGCCAGCAGCCCACAGGGGATCGAAAAACTGTTTTTT
V gene: TRBV5-4
D gene: TRBD1
clone size: once
J gene: TRBJ1-4

CDR3 protein: CASSKREGLETQYF
CDR3 DNA: TGTGCCAGCAGTAAGCGGGAGGGCCTTGAGACCCAGTACTTC
V gene: TRBV7-3
D gene: TRBD2
clone size: .
J gene: TRBJ2-5

CDR3 protein: CASSFSRNYGYTF
CDR3 DNA: TGTGCCAGCAGTTTCTCCAGGAACTATGGCTACACCTTC
V gene: TRBV12-3/TRBV12-4
D gene: .
clone size: .
J gene: TRBJ1-2

CDR3 protein: CASSLRTSGRETQYF
CDR3 DNA: TGCGCCAGCAGCTTAAGGACTAGCGGGAGGGAGACCCAGTACTTC
V gene: TRBV5-1
D gene: TRBD2
clone size: .
J gene: TRBJ2-5

CDR3 protein: CAITPDTSNYGYTF
CDR3 DNA: TGTGCCATCACCCCGGACACCTCTAACTATGGCTACACCTTC
V gene: TRBV10-3
D gene: .
clone size: .
J gene: TRBJ1-2

CDR3 protein: CASSLSSPTGLAYNEQFF
CDR3 DNA: TGCGCCAGCAGCCTTTCCAGCCCGACAGGGTTAGCCTACAATGAGCAGTTCTTC
V gene: TRBV5-1
D gene: TRBD1
clone size: once
J gene: TRBJ2-1

CDR3 protein: CASSVAAMGTDTQYF
CDR3 DNA: TGTGCCAGCAGCGTAGCCGCGATGGGCACAGATACGCAGTATTTT
V gene: TRBV9
D gene: .
clone size: .
J gene: TRBJ2-3

CDR3 protein: CASSPPWGRTEAFF
CDR3 DNA: TGTGCCAGCTCACCACCTTGGGGGCGCACTGAAGCTTTCTTT
V gene: TRBV18
D gene: .
clone size: .
J gene: TRBJ1-1

CDR3 protein: CALRGRGLNYGYTF
CDR3 DNA: TGTGCCCTCCGGGGGAGGGGGCTTAACTATGGCTACACCTTC
V gene: TRBV28
D gene: TRBD1
clone size: .
J gene: TRBJ1-2

CDR3 protein: CASSYVAEPQHF
CDR3 DNA: TGTGCCAGCAGTTACGTGGCGGAGCCCCAGCATTTT
V gene: TRBV6-2/TRBV6-3
D gene: .
clone size: .
J gene: TRBJ1-5

CDR3 protein: CASSEKQYTEAFF
CDR3 DNA: TGTGCCAGCAGTGAGAAGCAGTACACTGAAGCTTTCTTT
V gene: TRBV25-1
D gene: .
clone size: .
J gene: TRBJ1-1

CDR3 protein: CASSLDKNYGYTF
CDR3 DNA: TGTGCCAGCAGCTTAGACAAGAACTATGGCTACACCTTC
V gene: TRBV7-9
D gene: .
clone size: once
J gene: TRBJ1-2

CDR3 protein: CASSGPRGGQFF
CDR3 DNA: TGTGCCAGCAGCGGCCCTAGGGGTGGGCAGTTCTTC
V gene: TRBV7-3
D gene: .
clone size: .
J gene: TRBJ2-1

CDR3 protein: CSASGERARYEQYF
CDR3 DNA: TGCAGTGCTAGTGGCGAACGCGCCAGGTACGAGCAGTACTTC
V gene: TRBV20-1
D gene: .
clone size: .
J gene: TRBJ2-7

CDR3 protein: CASSTGETWAHNEKLFF
CDR3 DNA: TGTGCCAGTAGTACCGGCGAGACGTGGGCCCATAATGAAAAACTGTTTTTT
V gene: TRBV19
D gene: .
clone size: .
J gene: TRBJ1-4

CDR3 protein: CASSPNRENTEAFF
CDR3 DNA: TGTGCCAGCAGTCCGAACAGGGAGAACACTGAAGCTTTCTTT
V gene: TRBV7-9
D gene: .
clone size: .
J gene: TRBJ1-1

CDR3 protein: CASSLARVSEQFF
CDR3 DNA: TGTGCCAGCAGCTTAGCCAGGGTTAGTGAGCAGTTCTTC
V gene: TRBV11-2
D gene: .
clone size: .
J gene: TRBJ2-1

CDR3 protein: CASSLFRGTTNEKLFF
CDR3 DNA: TGTGCCAGCAGCTTATTTAGGGGTACTACTAATGAAAAACTGTTTTTT
V gene: TRBV5-6
D gene: .
clone size: .
J gene: TRBJ1-4

CDR3 protein: CAWSFTGTGYGYTF
CDR3 DNA: TGTGCCTGGAGTTTTACCGGGACAGGCTATGGCTACACCTTC
V gene: TRBV30
D gene: TRBD1
clone size: once
J gene: TRBJ1-2

CDR3 protein: CASSSGTSGSGGDEQFF
CDR3 DNA: TGTGCCAGCAGCTCCGGGACTAGCGGCTCAGGTGGCGATGAGCAGTTCTTC
V gene: TRBV5-4
D gene: TRBD2
clone size: .
J gene: TRBJ2-1

CDR3 protein: CASSIRGASTNEKLFF
CDR3 DNA: TGTGCCAGTAGTATACGGGGGGCCTCAACTAATGAAAAACTGTTTTTT
V gene: TRBV19
D gene: .
clone size: .
J gene: TRBJ1-4

CDR3 protein: CASSAGTSGNTDTQYF
CDR3 DNA: TGTGCCAGCAGTGCCGGGACTAGCGGGAACACAGATACGCAGTATTTT
V gene: TRBV2
D gene: TRBD2
clone size: .
J gene: TRBJ2-3

CDR3 protein: CASSDTGAVNQPQHF
CDR3 DNA: TGTGCCAGCTCCGACACAGGGGCGGTCAATCAGCCCCAGCATTTT
V gene: TRBV18
D gene: TRBD1
clone size: .
J gene: TRBJ1-5

CDR3 protein: CASSPQANTEAFF
CDR3 DNA: TGTGCCAGCAGCCCCCAGGCGAACACTGAAGCTTTCTTT
V gene: TRBV9
D gene: .
clone size: .
J gene: TRBJ1-1

CDR3 protein: CASSQDLGQVNTEAFF
CDR3 DNA: TGTGCCAGCAGCCAAGATTTGGGACAGGTGAACACTGAAGCTTTCTTT
V gene: TRBV3-1/TRBV3-2
D gene: TRBD1
clone size: once
J gene: TRBJ1-1

CDR3 protein: CASTGGYGYTF
CDR3 DNA: TGTGCCAGTACCGGGGGATATGGCTACACCTTC
V gene: TRBV19
D gene: .
clone size: .
J gene: TRBJ1-2